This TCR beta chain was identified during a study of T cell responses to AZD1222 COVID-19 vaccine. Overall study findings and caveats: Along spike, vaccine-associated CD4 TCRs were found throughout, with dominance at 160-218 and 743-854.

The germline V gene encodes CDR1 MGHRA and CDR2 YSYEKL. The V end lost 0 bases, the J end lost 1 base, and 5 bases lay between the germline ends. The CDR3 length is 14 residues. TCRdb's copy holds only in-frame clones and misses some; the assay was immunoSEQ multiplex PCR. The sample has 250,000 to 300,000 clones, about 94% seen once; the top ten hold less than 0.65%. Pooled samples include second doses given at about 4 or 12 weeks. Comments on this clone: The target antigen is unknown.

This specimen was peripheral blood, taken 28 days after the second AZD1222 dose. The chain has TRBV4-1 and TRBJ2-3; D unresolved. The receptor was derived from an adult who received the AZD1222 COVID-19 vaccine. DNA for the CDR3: TGCGCCAGCAGCCAAGATCCGGGCACAGATACGCAGTATTTT. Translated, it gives CASSQDPGTDTQYF.